Given below is one TCR beta chain in context. V shed 7 bases, J shed 5 bases, and the junction held 13 bases outside the gene matches. Germline-derived CDR1 and CDR2 are MDHEN and SYDVKM. The CDR3 covers 16 residues. This entry comes from a study of blood T cell repertoires in COVID-19. Sequenced by immunoSEQ multiplex PCR; TCRdb stores in-frame clones only, minus some. The table records hundreds of thousands of clones, roughly 90% of them present only once. The clonotype comes from a woman aged 18-29 years who had recovered from COVID-19. Sequenced: PBMCs or T cells enriched from blood (not recorded which). V usage is TRBV28 and J usage is TRBJ2-5; 10 bases are shared with TRBD2. CDR3 amino acids: CASTARAGGHWETQYF. CDR3 bases: TGTGCCAGCACCGCGCGAGCGGGGGGGCATTGGGAGACCCAGTACTTC.